This TCR beta chain is drawn from a study of blood T cell repertoires in COVID-19. In the study overall: Acute and convalescent COVID-19 specimens originated in the United States, Italy and Spain. PBMCs, B-cell-depleted T cells, or T cells were the source of the cDNA or gDNA that made up the material.

With V trimmed by 6 bases and J by 2 bases, 17 bases remained unmatched. CDR1 SNHLY and CDR2 FYNNEI come from the germline V gene. This CDR3 region has 18 residues. Per the study methods: Reference gene primers were amplified, and this amplification served to estimate nucleated cell counts. Sequencing was performed with immunoSEQ multiplex PCR; in TCRdb, only in-frame clones are kept and a portion is missing. V, J and clone size are those of that table, while D and trimming were read from the DNA. This repertoire shows approximately 170,000 clones, approximately 79% found once; its top ten account for 2.5% to 3.5%.

Material: peripheral blood. The clonotype comes from a woman over 75 with acute or convalescent COVID-19. V is TRBV2 and J is TRBJ2-3, with 7 bases lining up with TRBD2. CDR3 in DNA: TGTGCCAGCAGCCCTAGAGGGTTGGCGGGAGTGTACACAGATACGCAGTATTTT. It specifies CASSPRGLAGVYTDTQYF.